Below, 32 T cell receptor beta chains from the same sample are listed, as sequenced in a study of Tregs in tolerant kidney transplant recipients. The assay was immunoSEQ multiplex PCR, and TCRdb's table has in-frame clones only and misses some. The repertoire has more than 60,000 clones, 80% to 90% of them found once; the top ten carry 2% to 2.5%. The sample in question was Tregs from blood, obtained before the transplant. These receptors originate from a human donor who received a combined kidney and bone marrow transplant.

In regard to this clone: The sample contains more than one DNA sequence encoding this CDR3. The CDR3 DNA reads TGTGCCAGCAGTCCTATAGCGGGGGTGGGGAACTACGAGCAGTACTTC. Its translation: CASSPIAGVGNYEQYF. V and J are TRBV28 and TRBJ2-7, with 9 bases fitting TRBD2. This CDR3 region has 16 residues. Trimming cost V 5 bases and J 3 bases; bases outside gene matches: 11. The germline V gene has CDR1 MDHEN and CDR2 SYDVKM. The complete variable domain, with remaining parts taken from reference TRBV28 and TRBJ2-7, reads DVKVTQSSRYLVKRTGEKVFLECVQDMDHENMFWYRQDPGLGLRLIYFSYDVKMKEKGDIPEGYSVSREKKERFSLILESASTNQTSMYLCASSPIAGVGNYEQYFGPGTRLTVT.

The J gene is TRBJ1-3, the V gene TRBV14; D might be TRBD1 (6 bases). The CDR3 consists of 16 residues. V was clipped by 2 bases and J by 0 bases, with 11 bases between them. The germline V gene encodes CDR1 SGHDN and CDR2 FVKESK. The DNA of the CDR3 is TGTGCCAGCAGCCAACGACAGGTTCACTCTGGAAACACCATATATTTT. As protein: CASSQRQVHSGNTIYF.

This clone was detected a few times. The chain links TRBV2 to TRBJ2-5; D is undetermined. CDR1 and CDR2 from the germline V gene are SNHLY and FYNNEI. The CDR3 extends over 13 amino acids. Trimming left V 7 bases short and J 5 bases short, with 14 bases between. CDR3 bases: TGTGCCAGCATGGAAGGTGAGAAGGAGACCCAGTACTTC. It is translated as CASMEGEKETQYF.

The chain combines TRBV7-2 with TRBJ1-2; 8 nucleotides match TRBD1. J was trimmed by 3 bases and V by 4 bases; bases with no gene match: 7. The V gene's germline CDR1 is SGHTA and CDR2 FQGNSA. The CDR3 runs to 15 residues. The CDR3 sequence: CASSYSGGAYYGYTF. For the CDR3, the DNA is TGTGCCAGCAGCTACTCAGGGGGCGCTTACTATGGCTACACCTTC.

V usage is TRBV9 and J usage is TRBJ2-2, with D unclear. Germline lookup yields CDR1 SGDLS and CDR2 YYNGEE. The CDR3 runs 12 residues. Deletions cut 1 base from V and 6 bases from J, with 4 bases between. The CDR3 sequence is CASSVIPGELFF. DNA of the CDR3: TGTGCCAGCAGCGTAATCCCCGGGGAGCTGTTTTTT.

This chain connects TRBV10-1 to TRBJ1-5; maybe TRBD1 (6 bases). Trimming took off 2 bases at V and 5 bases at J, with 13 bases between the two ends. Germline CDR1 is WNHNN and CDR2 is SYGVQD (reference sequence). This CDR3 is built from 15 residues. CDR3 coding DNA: TGCGCCAGCAGTGAGGCAGACAGGATACATCAGCCCCAGCATTTT. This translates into CASSEADRIHQPQHF.

CDR3 in DNA: TGCGCCAGCAGCGTAGCCGGGGACCGGGGGCAGCCCCAGCATTTT. As protein: CASSVAGDRGQPQHF. The rearrangement links TRBV5-1 to TRBJ1-5; D is possibly TRBD1 (5 bases). V lost 4 bases and J lost 7, with 18 bases in between. CDR1 SGHRS and CDR2 YFSETQ come from the germline V gene. The CDR3 covers 15 residues. Looking up the rest from reference TRBV5-1 and TRBJ1-5 gives the full variable domain: KAGVTQTPRYLIKTRGQQVTLSCSPISGHRSVSWYQQTPGQGLQFLFEYFSETQRNKGNFPGRFSGRQFSNSRSEMNVSTLELGDSALYLCASSVAGDRGQPQHFGDGTRLSIL.

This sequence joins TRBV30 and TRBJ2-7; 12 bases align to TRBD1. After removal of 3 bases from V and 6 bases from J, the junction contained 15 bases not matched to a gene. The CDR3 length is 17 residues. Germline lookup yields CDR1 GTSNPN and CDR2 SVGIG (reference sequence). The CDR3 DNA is TGTGCCTGGAGGCGGGGGGACAGGGGGCCTCTGAGGGGCGAGCAGTACTTC. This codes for CAWRRGDRGPLRGEQYF.

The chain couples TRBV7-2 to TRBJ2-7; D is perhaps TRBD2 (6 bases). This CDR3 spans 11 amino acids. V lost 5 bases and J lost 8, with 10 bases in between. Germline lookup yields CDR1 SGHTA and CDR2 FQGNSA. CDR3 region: CASSRGGQQYF. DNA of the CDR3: TGTGCCAGCAGCCGAGGAGGGCAGCAGTACTTC.

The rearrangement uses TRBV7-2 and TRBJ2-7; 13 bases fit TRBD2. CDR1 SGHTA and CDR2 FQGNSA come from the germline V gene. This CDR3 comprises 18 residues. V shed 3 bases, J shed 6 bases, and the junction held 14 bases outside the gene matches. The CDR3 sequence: CASSFAPTSGRAIREQYF. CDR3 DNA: TGTGCCAGCAGCTTCGCCCCAACTAGCGGGAGGGCCATACGCGAGCAGTACTTC.

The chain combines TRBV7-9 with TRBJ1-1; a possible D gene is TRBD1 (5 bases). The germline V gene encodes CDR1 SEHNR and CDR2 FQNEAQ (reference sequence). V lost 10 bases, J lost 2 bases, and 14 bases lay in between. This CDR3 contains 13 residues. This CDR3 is CATIRALNTEAFF. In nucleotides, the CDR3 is TGTGCCACCATCAGGGCGTTAAACACTGAAGCTTTCTTT.

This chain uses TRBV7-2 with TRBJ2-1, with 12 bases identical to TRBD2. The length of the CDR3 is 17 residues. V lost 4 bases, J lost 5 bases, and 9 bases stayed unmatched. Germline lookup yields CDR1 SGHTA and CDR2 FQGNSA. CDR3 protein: CASSSDPRLAGDNEQFF. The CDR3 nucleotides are TGTGCCAGCAGCTCCGATCCTAGACTAGCGGGAGACAATGAGCAGTTCTTC.

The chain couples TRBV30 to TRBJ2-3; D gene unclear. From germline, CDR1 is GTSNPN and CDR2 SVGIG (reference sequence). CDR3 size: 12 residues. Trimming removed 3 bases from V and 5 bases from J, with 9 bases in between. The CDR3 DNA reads TGTGCCTGGAGCCGGTGGGGAGATACGCAGTATTTT. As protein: CAWSRWGDTQYF. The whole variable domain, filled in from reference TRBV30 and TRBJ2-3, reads SQTIHQWPATLVQPVGSPLSLECTVEGTSNPNLYWYRQAAGRGLQLLFYSVGIGQISSEVPQNLSASRPQDRQFILSSKKLLLSDSGFYLCAWSRWGDTQYFGPGTRLTVL.

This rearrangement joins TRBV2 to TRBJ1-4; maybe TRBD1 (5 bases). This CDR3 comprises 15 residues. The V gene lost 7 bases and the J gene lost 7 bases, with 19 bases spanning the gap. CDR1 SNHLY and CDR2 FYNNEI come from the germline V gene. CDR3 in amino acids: CASTRDVSRTEKLFF. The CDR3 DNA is TGTGCCAGCACCCGGGACGTCAGTAGAACTGAAAAACTGTTTTTT.

Here the CDR3 reads CASSLSGQASYEQYF. CDR3 in DNA: TGTGCCAGCAGCTTAAGTGGACAGGCTTCCTACGAGCAGTACTTC. The chain has TRBV7-2 and TRBJ2-7; 7 nucleotides agree with TRBD1. With 2 bases clipped from V and 1 base from J, the junction kept 5 bases outside the gene matches. CDR3 length: 15 residues. In germline, CDR1 is SGHTA, CDR2 FQGNSA.

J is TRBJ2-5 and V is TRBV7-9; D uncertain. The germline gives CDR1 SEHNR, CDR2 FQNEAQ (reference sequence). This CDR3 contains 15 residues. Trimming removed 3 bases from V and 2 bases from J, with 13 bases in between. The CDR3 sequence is CASSLGHGTQETQYF. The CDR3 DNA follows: TGTGCCAGCAGCTTGGGCCACGGTACTCAAGAGACCCAGTACTTC.

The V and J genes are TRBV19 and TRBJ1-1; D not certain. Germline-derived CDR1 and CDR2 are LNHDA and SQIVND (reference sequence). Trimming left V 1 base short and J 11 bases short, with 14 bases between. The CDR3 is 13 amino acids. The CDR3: CASSIASGSEAFF. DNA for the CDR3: TGTGCCAGTAGTATAGCGTCGGGAAGCGAGGCTTTCTTT.

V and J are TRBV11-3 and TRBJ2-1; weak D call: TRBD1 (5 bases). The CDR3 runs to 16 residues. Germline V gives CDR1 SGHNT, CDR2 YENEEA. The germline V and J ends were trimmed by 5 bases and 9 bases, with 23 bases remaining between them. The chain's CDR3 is CASSDTLRYRQGEQFF. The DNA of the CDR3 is TGTGCCAGCAGCGACACCCTGAGGTACCGCCAGGGTGAGCAGTTCTTC.

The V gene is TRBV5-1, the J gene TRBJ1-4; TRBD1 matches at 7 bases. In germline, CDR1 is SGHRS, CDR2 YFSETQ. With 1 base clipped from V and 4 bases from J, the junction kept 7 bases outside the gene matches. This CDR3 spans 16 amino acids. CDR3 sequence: CASSLTGADGNEKLFF. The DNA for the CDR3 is TGCGCCAGCAGCTTGACAGGGGCGGATGGTAATGAAAAACTGTTTTTT.

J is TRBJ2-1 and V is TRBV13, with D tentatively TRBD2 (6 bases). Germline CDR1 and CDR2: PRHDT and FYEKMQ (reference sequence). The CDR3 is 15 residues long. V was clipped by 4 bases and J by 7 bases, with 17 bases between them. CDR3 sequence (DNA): TGTGCCAGCAGCTCACTTTTATATGGAGGGAATGAGCAGTTCTTC. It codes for CASSSLLYGGNEQFF. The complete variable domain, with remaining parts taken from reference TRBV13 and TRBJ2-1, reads AAGVIQSPRHLIKEKRETATLKCYPIPRHDTVYWYQQGPGQDPQFLISFYEKMQSDKGSIPDRFSAQQFSDYHSELNMSSLELGDSALYFCASSSLLYGGNEQFFGPGTRLTVL.

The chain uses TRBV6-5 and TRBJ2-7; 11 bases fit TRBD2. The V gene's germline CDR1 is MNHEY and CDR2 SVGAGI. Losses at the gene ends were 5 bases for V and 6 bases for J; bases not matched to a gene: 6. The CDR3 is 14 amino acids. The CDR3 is CASSQPGTSGEQYF. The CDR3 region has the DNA TGTGCCAGCAGTCAACCCGGGACTAGCGGCGAGCAGTACTTC.

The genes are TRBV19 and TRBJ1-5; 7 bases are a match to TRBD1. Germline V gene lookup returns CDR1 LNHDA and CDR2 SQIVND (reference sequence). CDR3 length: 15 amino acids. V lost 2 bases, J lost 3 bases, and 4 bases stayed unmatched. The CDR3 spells CASSIKGAYNQPQHF. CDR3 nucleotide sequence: TGTGCCAGTAGTATAAAGGGGGCTTACAATCAGCCCCAGCATTTT.

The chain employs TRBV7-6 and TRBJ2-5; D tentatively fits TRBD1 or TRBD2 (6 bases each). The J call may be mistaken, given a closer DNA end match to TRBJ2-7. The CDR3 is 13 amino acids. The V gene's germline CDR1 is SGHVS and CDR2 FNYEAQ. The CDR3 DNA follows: TGTGCCAGCAGTTGGGGGGCAACCTACGAGCAGTACTTC. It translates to CASSWGATYEQYF.

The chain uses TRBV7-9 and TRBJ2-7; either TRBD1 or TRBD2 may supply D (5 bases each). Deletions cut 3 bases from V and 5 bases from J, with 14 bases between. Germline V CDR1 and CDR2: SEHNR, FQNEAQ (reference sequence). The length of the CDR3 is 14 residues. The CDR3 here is CASSLLGGAHEQYF. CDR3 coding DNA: TGTGCCAGCAGCTTGCTTGGGGGTGCCCACGAGCAGTACTTC.

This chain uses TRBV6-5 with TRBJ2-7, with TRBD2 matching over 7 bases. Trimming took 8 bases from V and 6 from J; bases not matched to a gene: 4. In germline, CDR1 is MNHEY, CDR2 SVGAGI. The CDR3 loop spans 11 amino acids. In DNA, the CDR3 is TGTGCCAGCGCTTCGGGAGGCGAGCAGTACTTC. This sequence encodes CASASGGEQYF.

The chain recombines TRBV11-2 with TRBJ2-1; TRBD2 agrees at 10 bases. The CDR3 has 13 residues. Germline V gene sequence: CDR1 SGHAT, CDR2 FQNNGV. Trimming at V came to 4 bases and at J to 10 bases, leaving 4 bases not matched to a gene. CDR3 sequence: CASSYELAGEQFF. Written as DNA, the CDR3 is TGTGCCAGCAGCTATGAACTAGCGGGGGAGCAGTTCTTC.

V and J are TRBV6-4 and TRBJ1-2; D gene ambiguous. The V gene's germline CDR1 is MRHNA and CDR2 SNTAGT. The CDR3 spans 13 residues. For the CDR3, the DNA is TGTACAGTGCCAACAGACTCCGGGTATGGCTACACCTTC. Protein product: CTVPTDSGYGYTF.

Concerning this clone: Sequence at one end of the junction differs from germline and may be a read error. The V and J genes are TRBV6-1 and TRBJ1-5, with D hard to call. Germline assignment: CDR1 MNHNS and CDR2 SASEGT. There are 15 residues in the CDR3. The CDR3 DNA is TGTACCAGCAGTGTAACAGATGGGTTTGGGCAGCCCCAGCATTTT. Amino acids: CTSSVTDGFGQPQHF.

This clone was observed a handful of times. CDR3 loop: CASRMTGGSNSPLHF. The CDR3, as DNA: TGTGCCAGCAGAATGACAGGGGGCTCCAATTCACCCCTCCACTTT. The gene calls are TRBV6-5 and TRBJ1-6, with TRBD1 identical over 10 bases. Germline V gene lookup returns CDR1 MNHEY and CDR2 SVGAGI. Germline trimming cut 6 bases from V and 7 bases from J; bases unmatched to any gene: 6. The CDR3 extends over 15 amino acids.

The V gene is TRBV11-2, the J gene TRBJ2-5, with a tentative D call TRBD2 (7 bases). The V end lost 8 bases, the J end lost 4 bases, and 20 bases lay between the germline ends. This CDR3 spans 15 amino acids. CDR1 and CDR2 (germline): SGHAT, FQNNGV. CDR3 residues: CASGAGRGGGETQYF. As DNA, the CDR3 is TGTGCCAGCGGAGCGGGCAGGGGCGGGGGAGAGACCCAGTACTTC.

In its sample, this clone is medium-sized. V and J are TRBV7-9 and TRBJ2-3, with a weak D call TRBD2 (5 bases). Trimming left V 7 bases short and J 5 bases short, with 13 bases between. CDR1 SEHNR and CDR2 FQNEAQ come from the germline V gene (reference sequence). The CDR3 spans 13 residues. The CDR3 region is CASTITREDTQYF. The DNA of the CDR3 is TGTGCCAGCACCATTACCCGGGAAGATACGCAGTATTTT.

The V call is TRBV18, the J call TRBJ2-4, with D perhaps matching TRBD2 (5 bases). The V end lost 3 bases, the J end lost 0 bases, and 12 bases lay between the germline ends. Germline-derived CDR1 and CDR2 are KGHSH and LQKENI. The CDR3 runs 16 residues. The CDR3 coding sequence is TGTGCCAGCTCACCTACGGAGGACCTAGCCAAAAACATTCAGTACTTC. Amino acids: CASSPTEDLAKNIQYF.